Sequencing of this T cell receptor beta chain was carried out in a study of PD-1 blockade in classical Hodgkin lymphoma. Described time point: newly diagnosed, previously untreated cHL patient sample. Thawed PBMCs yielded CD4+ T cells through magnetic negative selection. Method: immunoSEQ multiplex PCR; TCRdb's copy keeps in-frame clones and lacks some. The repertoire holds nearly 25,000 clones, with under 95% as singletons. This CDR3 has 15 amino acids. Trimming took off 7 bases at V and 8 bases at J, with 20 bases between the two ends. Germline CDR1 is LNHDA and CDR2 is SQIVND (reference sequence). The rearrangement links TRBV19 to TRBJ1-4; D is unclear. This receptor was taken from a human donor with classical Hodgkin lymphoma. The specimen sequenced was CD4+ T cells from blood. CDR3 nucleotides: TGTGCCAGTATCCCCACCCCACAAAGCGGAGAAAAACTGTTTTTT. Protein sequence: CASIPTPQSGEKLFF.